These T cell receptor beta chains were read from a single sample in a study of control samples from healthy donors and cancer patients. TCRdb keeps only in-frame clones here, not all; method: immunoSEQ multiplex PCR. The sample has about 150,000 clones, 93% seen once. The sequenced sample consisted of blood. Source of these receptors: a man younger than 30 in good health. Each CDR3 is given with its conserved first and last residue. D genes are given only for firm matches. Rows give clone size only sometimes, using once, few, many, or a class for an expanded clone.

clone_size	v_call	d_call	j_call	cdr3_aa	cdr3_nt
-	TRBV9	-	TRBJ2-5	CASSPVGTPSMAQYF	TGTGCCAGCAGCCCGGTCGGGACTCCCTCAATGGCCCAGTACTTC
-	TRBV4-3	TRBD1	TRBJ2-2	CASSQFFRGTGELFF	TGCGCCAGCAGCCAATTTTTCAGGGGGACCGGGGAGCTGTTTTTT
-	TRBV6-5	TRBD1	TRBJ1-1	CASILIRGRNTEAFF	TGTGCCAGCATCCTAATCAGGGGGCGGAACACTGAAGCTTTCTTT
few	TRBV24-1	-	TRBJ1-2	CATSGPYSGKNYGYTF	TGTGCCACCAGTGGCCCTTACAGCGGTAAAAACTATGGCTACACCTTC
-	TRBV7-3	TRBD1	TRBJ1-1	CASSQTGSTEAFF	TGTGCCAGCAGCCAGACAGGGTCCACTGAAGCTTTCTTT
-	TRBV4-2	TRBD1	TRBJ1-1	CASSRWQGGTEAFF	TGTGCCAGCAGCCGCTGGCAGGGGGGCACTGAAGCTTTCTTT
-	TRBV5-1	-	TRBJ2-2	CASSLTQGNTGELFF	TGCGCCAGCAGCTTGACCCAGGGGAACACCGGGGAGCTGTTTTTT
-	TRBV7-2	-	TRBJ2-2	CASSFSHTGELFF	TGTGCCAGCAGCTTCTCCCACACCGGGGAGCTGTTTTTT
-	TRBV13	-	TRBJ1-1	CASSLVQGIEAFF	TGTGCCAGCAGCTTAGTCCAGGGGATCGAAGCTTTCTTT
-	TRBV21-1	-	TRBJ2-4	CASSNWVPTAKNIQYF	TGTGCCAGCAGCAATTGGGTTCCCACTGCCAAAAACATTCAGTACTTC
once	TRBV9	-	TRBJ1-1	CASSAVTNTEAFF	TGTGCCAGCAGCGCAGTCACGAACACTGAAGCTTTCTTT
-	TRBV12-2	-	TRBJ1-6	CASRPEDRQGPNSPLHF	TGTGCAAGTCGCCCCGAGGACCGACAGGGCCCTAATTCACCCCTCCACTTT
-	TRBV7-3	-	TRBJ1-1	CASSSQAGKNTEAFF	TGTGCCAGCAGCTCGCAGGCGGGGAAGAACACTGAAGCTTTCTTT
-	TRBV28	-	TRBJ2-5	CASSPRVSETQYF	TGTGCCAGCAGTCCCAGGGTCTCGGAGACCCAGTACTTC
-	TRBV19	-	TRBJ2-2	CASIGWPGELFF	TGTGCCAGTATAGGTTGGCCGGGGGAGCTGTTTTTT
-	TRBV27	TRBD1	TRBJ1-1	CASRYQGGLIGTEAFF	TGTGCCAGCAGGTACCAGGGGGGGCTCATCGGCACTGAAGCTTTCTTT
-	TRBV27	-	TRBJ1-2	CASSLSGRQPNYGYTF	TGTGCCAGCAGTTTATCCGGCAGGCAACCTAACTATGGCTACACCTTC
-	TRBV24-1	-	TRBJ2-1	CATSDPSTYNEQFF	TGTGCCACCAGTGATCCCAGTACCTACAATGAGCAGTTCTTC
many	TRBV27	-	TRBJ1-2	CASSPRWGADYGYTF	TGTGCCAGCAGTCCCCGATGGGGGGCGGACTATGGCTACACCTTC
once	TRBV7-6	TRBD1	TRBJ2-7	CASRQDRGETYEQYF	TGTGCCAGCAGACAGGACAGGGGGGAAACCTACGAGCAGTACTTC
-	TRBV4-1	-	TRBJ1-6	CASSIASDSPLHF	TGCGCCAGCAGTATCGCGTCGGATTCACCCCTCCACTTT
-	TRBV7-8	TRBD1	TRBJ1-2	CASSLGTGGTYGYTF	TGTGCCAGCAGCTTAGGGACAGGGGGCACCTATGGCTACACCTTC
-	TRBV5-1	TRBD2	TRBJ2-2	CASSLSGRFGELFF	TGCGCCAGCAGCTTGAGCGGGAGGTTCGGTGAGCTGTTTTTT
-	TRBV5-8	-	TRBJ1-5	CASSLRVGNQPQHF	TGTGCCAGCAGCTTGAGGGTGGGCAATCAGCCCCAGCATTTT
-	TRBV7-8	TRBD1	TRBJ2-3	CASSFGTGREYF	TGTGCCAGCAGCTTTGGGACAGGGAGGGAGTATTTT
-	TRBV10-3	-	TRBJ1-5	CAISEGQNQPQHF	TGTGCCATCAGTGAGGGACAGAATCAGCCCCAGCATTTT
-	TRBV3-1/TRBV3-2	TRBD2	TRBJ2-7	CASSTGLAVGLPSEQYF	TGTGCCAGCAGCACGGGACTAGCCGTCGGGTTGCCGAGCGAGCAGTACTTC
-	TRBV25-1	-	TRBJ1-1	CASSEWGRVDTEAFF	TGTGCCAGCAGTGAATGGGGCAGAGTAGACACTGAAGCTTTCTTT
-	TRBV5-6	-	TRBJ1-1	CASSLPTGTYTEAFF	TGTGCCAGCAGCTTACCGACAGGAACCTACACTGAAGCTTTCTTT
-	TRBV12-5	TRBD2	TRBJ2-1	CASGLTLAYNEQFF	TGTGCTAGTGGTTTGACACTAGCGTACAATGAGCAGTTCTTC
-	TRBV5-4	-	TRBJ2-3	CASSLVADTQYF	TGTGCCAGCAGCTTGGTAGCAGATACGCAGTATTTT
-	TRBV20-1	-	TRBJ2-7	CSVAPRGEQYF	TGCAGTGTAGCCCCCCGGGGAGAGCAGTACTTC